This T cell receptor beta chain was obtained from a study of blood T cell repertoires in COVID-19. Study background: Acute-phase and convalescent COVID-19 samples originated in the United States, Italy and Spain. Sample material is recorded as cDNA or gDNA derived from T cells, B-cell-depleted T cells, or PBMCs.

The CDR3 sequence is 13 residues long. The V gene's germline CDR1 is SQVTM and CDR2 ANQGSEA. V was clipped by 7 bases and J by 7 bases; unmatched bases: 11. Original methodology: Reference gene primer amplification yielded estimated nucleated cell counts. Clones were read by immunoSEQ multiplex PCR, and TCRdb kept only the in-frame ones, dropping some. V and J calls and clone size are given by that table; D and trimming were obtained from the DNA. This sample has fewer than 500,000 clones, with about 89% found just once. The TCR originated in a woman in her thirties with acute or convalescent COVID-19. This chain joins TRBV29-1 and TRBJ2-7; 9 positions agree with TRBD1. Sequencing was carried out using peripheral blood. The CDR3 reads CSAKQGALTEQYF. The CDR3 coding sequence is TGCAGCGCGAAACAGGGGGCCCTGACAGAGCAGTACTTC.